This T cell receptor beta chain was sequenced in a study of T cells after yellow fever vaccination. In the study overall: SMART-Seq v4 Ultra Low Input served to prepare low-cell-number fractions.

Germline CDR1 is SGHTA and CDR2 is FQGNSA. The CDR3 totals 15 residues. Unmatched junction bases numbered 5, after V lost 5 bases and J lost 1 base. This clonotype was recorded many times. Its antigen is currently unknown. Template switching with 5'RACE generated the TCR cDNA and added a universal primer site and UMIs. MiXCR was run by TCRdb on the 5' RACE reads, yielding one entry per CDR3 protein. Of approximately 510,000 distinct CDR3 sequences detected, less than 25% appear once; the ten largest clones hold around 17%. Study findings and constraints: Repertoires obtained by FACS sorting could include abundant clonotypes that entered as contaminants from the bulk population. The secondary response was weaker, and its peak arrived faster, on day 5 versus 15.

The V gene is TRBV7-2, the J gene TRBJ1-5; 7 bases agree with TRBD1. The source material was PBMCs, sampled more than 20 days after the first yellow fever vaccination. This clonotype was sampled from a man younger than 35 who received the YFV17D yellow fever vaccine. The CDR3 nucleotides are TGTGCCAGCAGCCGACAGGGTACGAGCAATCAGCCCCAGCATTTT. Its protein is CASSRQGTSNQPQHF.